This is a list of T cell receptor beta chains from one sample in a study of cytomegalovirus exposure and HLA in healthy donors. Sequencing was performed with immunoSEQ multiplex PCR; in TCRdb, only in-frame clones are kept and a portion is missing. The sample lists about 130,000 clones; approximately 80% were seen once. Sequencing was performed on PBMCs. These receptor sequences come from a man in his thirties or forties in good health and CMV-seronegative. The CDR3 runs from the conserved cysteine through the conserved F or W. Fields, in order: CDR3 DNA, CDR3 protein, J gene, D gene, V gene, clone size. The D gene is left open where the match is weak. Rows give clone size only sometimes, using once, few, many, or a class for an expanded clone.

TGTGCCAGCAGCTTGGGCATCGGGGAGACTGAAGCTTTCTTT,CASSLGIGETEAFF,TRBJ1-1,-,TRBV5-5,-
TGCGCCAGCAGCTTCCCAGGGAACACTGAAGCTTTCTTT,CASSFPGNTEAFF,TRBJ1-1,-,TRBV5-1,-
TGTGCCAGCTCACCAGAGACATATGAGCAGTTCTTC,CASSPETYEQFF,TRBJ2-1,-,TRBV18,-
TGTGCCAGCAGCTGGACTAGCGGGCCCTACGAGCAGTACTTC,CASSWTSGPYEQYF,TRBJ2-7,TRBD2,TRBV5-6,few
TGTGCCAGCAGCGCACTAGCGGGAGGCCTCAATGAGCAGTTCTTC,CASSALAGGLNEQFF,TRBJ2-1,TRBD2,TRBV9,-
TGTGCCAGCAGCTTGGGCTACCACGAGCAGTACTTC,CASSLGYHEQYF,TRBJ2-7,-,TRBV5-5,-
TGCGCCAGCAGCTTGAGGGAGTCTGAACTTGGAAACACCATATATTTT,CASSLRESELGNTIYF,TRBJ1-3,-,TRBV5-1,-
TGTGCCTGGAGCCCAATCCTAGCGGTGGAAGCCGGGGAGCTGTTTTTT,CAWSPILAVEAGELFF,TRBJ2-2,TRBD2,TRBV30,-
TGTGCCATCAGTGAGTCCGGGGGGCAGCCCCAGCATTTT,CAISESGGQPQHF,TRBJ1-5,-,TRBV10-3,once
TGCGCCAGCAGCCTAGCGGGAGTTAAAGAGCAGTTCTTC,CASSLAGVKEQFF,TRBJ2-1,TRBD2,TRBV5-1,-
TGTGCCAGCAGTGAATACCAGCGGGAGGGCCCAGATACGCAGTATTTT,CASSEYQREGPDTQYF,TRBJ2-3,TRBD2,TRBV25-1,few
TGTGCCAGCAGTTTACAGGGTTTGGACAATGAGCAGTTCTTC,CASSLQGLDNEQFF,TRBJ2-1,-,TRBV28,few
TGTGCCAGCAGGGACATCTCCTACGAGCAGTACTTC,CASRDISYEQYF,TRBJ2-7,-,TRBV2,few
TGCGCCAGCAGCTTGGGGTCTAGCGGGATTGAGACCCAGTACTTC,CASSLGSSGIETQYF,TRBJ2-5,TRBD2,TRBV5-1,once
TGCGCCAGCAGCGTGCAACAGGGGTCCGGGGAGCTGTTTTTT,CASSVQQGSGELFF,TRBJ2-2,TRBD1,TRBV5-1,-
TGTGCCAGCTCTCACGGAGTCTCCTACAATGAGCAGTTCTTC,CASSHGVSYNEQFF,TRBJ2-1,-,TRBV6-5,-
TGTGCCAGCAGCTTGGTCGGGACAGGAATCTACGAGCAGTACTTC,CASSLVGTGIYEQYF,TRBJ2-7,TRBD1,TRBV5-8,-
TGTGCCAGCTTTCGGGGTGAAAAACTGTTTTTT,CASFRGEKLFF,TRBJ1-4,-,TRBV6-6,-
TGTGCCTGGAGTCCCGGGACTAGTGGAAAGCGGTTCTTC,CAWSPGTSGKRFF,TRBJ2-1,TRBD2,TRBV30,-
TGTGCCAGCAGTAAAGGACATCTCACAGATACGCAGTATTTT,CASSKGHLTDTQYF,TRBJ2-3,-,TRBV28,once
-,CSVEFGTGSLFF,TRBJ1-1,-,TRBV29-1,-
TGTGCCAGCAGCTGGCCCCCCGGGGGAGGCTCCTACAATGAGCAGTTCTTC,CASSWPPGGGSYNEQFF,TRBJ2-1,-,TRBV7-8,-
TGCAGCGTTGTAGGGGAGGACGAAAAACTGTTTTTT,CSVVGEDEKLFF,TRBJ1-4,-,TRBV29-1,-
TGTGCCAGCAGTCAGCAGGGACAGGCGACAGATACGCAGTATTTT,CASSQQGQATDTQYF,TRBJ2-3,TRBD1,TRBV6-5,once
TGTGCCAGCAGCGTTCAGCGGGAGAGCACAGATACGCAGTATTTT,CASSVQRESTDTQYF,TRBJ2-3,TRBD2,TRBV6-1,-
TGTGCCAGCTCATCATCCGGGACAGGGACGACTAACTATGGCTACACCTTC,CASSSSGTGTTNYGYTF,TRBJ1-2,TRBD1,TRBV28,-
TGCACCAGCAGAGCCGACGGGACCTACGAGCAGTACTTC,CTSRADGTYEQYF,TRBJ2-7,-,TRBV5-1,-
TGCGCCAGCAGCTTGGCTGAGACAGGCTACACCTTC,CASSLAETGYTF,TRBJ1-2,-,TRBV5-1,-
TGCGCCAGCAGCTTGGTAGCCAGGGGCAGACTAGCGGGAGGTCCCTACGAGCAGTACTTC,CASSLVARGRLAGGPYEQYF,TRBJ2-7,TRBD2,TRBV5-1,-
TGTGCCAGCAGCGTAAGCGGCTATTCCTCTGGGGCCAACGTCCTGACTTTC,CASSVSGYSSGANVLTF,TRBJ2-6,-,TRBV9,-
TGTGCCAGCAGCATCCAAGGACAGCCTGAAGCTTTCTTT,CASSIQGQPEAFF,TRBJ1-1,-,TRBV5-4,-
TGTGCCAGCAGCTTAAACAGGGGTGACTATGGCTACACCTTC,CASSLNRGDYGYTF,TRBJ1-2,TRBD1,TRBV11-1,-
TGTGCCAGCTCCGACGGCCGACAACGCTCCTACGAGCAGTACTTC,CASSDGRQRSYEQYF,TRBJ2-7,-,TRBV18,-
TGTGCCAGCAGCTTTCTCGGACAGGACTATGGCTACACCTTC,CASSFLGQDYGYTF,TRBJ1-2,TRBD1,TRBV11-2,-
TGTGCCAGCAGTTTCCGGGACTGGACCTACGAGCAGTACTTC,CASSFRDWTYEQYF,TRBJ2-7,-,TRBV28,-
TGTGCCACCAGCGGAGCAAGGCTGGACAGGGAGGCCTACGAGCAGTACTTC,CATSGARLDREAYEQYF,TRBJ2-7,TRBD1,TRBV15,-
TGTGCCAGCAGCTTGGGGGCTGGGGTCCTTACCCGGGTTGAGCAGTTCTTC,CASSLGAGVLTRVEQFF,TRBJ2-1,-,TRBV7-8,-
TGTGCCAGCAGCTTAGAGGTTGCGGGGGGGGCCTACGAGCAGTACTTC,CASSLEVAGGAYEQYF,TRBJ2-7,TRBD2,TRBV11-2,-
TGTGCCAGCAGCGGACGGACTAGCGGGAGTGCCGGGGAGCTGTTTTTT,CASSGRTSGSAGELFF,TRBJ2-2,TRBD2,TRBV7-8,-
TGCGCCAGCAGCGAGACAGGGTTAAGCTCCTACGAGCAGTACTTC,CASSETGLSSYEQYF,TRBJ2-7,TRBD1,TRBV4-1,-
TGCGCCAGCAGCCAAGATTTACTACGGGGAGTTAGCACAGATACGCAGTATTTT,CASSQDLLRGVSTDTQYF,TRBJ2-3,-,TRBV4-1,-
TGTGCCATCAGTGCGGCGGGAGGGGTCCCCGGGGAGCTGTTTTTT,CAISAAGGVPGELFF,TRBJ2-2,TRBD2,TRBV10-3,-
TGTGCCAGCACCTCCGGCGGGAAGGGCGGAACAGATACGCAGTATTTT,CASTSGGKGGTDTQYF,TRBJ2-3,-,TRBV7-9,-
TGTGCCAGCAGCCCCCGGGACTATGGAAACACCATATATTTT,CASSPRDYGNTIYF,TRBJ1-3,-,TRBV9,-
TGTGCCATCAGTGAGTCGACGACAGGGGTCCCCCCCCGTTTC,CAISESTTGVPPRF,TRBJ1-2,TRBD1,TRBV10-3,-
TGTGCCAGCTCACCGGACTGGCCGAACTACGAGCAGTACTTC,CASSPDWPNYEQYF,TRBJ2-7,-,TRBV18,-
TGCGCCAGCAGCTTACGTCTATTAGGGGGACAAGAGACCCAGTACTTC,CASSLRLLGGQETQYF,TRBJ2-5,-,TRBV5-1,-
TGTGCCAGCAGCTTAGCGCAGGGTAGCGGCTACAATGAGCAGTTCTTC,CASSLAQGSGYNEQFF,TRBJ2-1,-,TRBV7-6,-
TGTGCCAGCAGCCGGGCGGCGGGAGGGACCTACGAGCAGTACTTC,CASSRAAGGTYEQYF,TRBJ2-7,TRBD2,TRBV6-1,-
TGCAGCGTTGAATCTCTCTACGTGGGCGCTGAAGCTTTCTTT,CSVESLYVGAEAFF,TRBJ1-1,-,TRBV29-1,-
TGTGCCAGCAGTAACCCGGGACAGGGATACAATGAGCAGTTCTTC,CASSNPGQGYNEQFF,TRBJ2-1,TRBD1,TRBV6-1,few
TGCGCCAGCAGCCAATCTCCGACAGACTCCTACGAGCAGTACTTC,CASSQSPTDSYEQYF,TRBJ2-7,-,TRBV5-1,-
TGTGCCAGCAGTACGAATGGGGACAGGGCCTACGAGCAGTACTTC,CASSTNGDRAYEQYF,TRBJ2-7,TRBD1,TRBV11-2,-